A selection of T cell receptor beta chains follows, all from one sample in a study of blood T cell repertoires in COVID-19. Clones were sequenced by immunoSEQ multiplex PCR, and TCRdb holds only the in-frame ones, with some missing. The table records approximately 290,000 clones, under 85% of them present only once. The specimen was peripheral blood. The receptors were gathered from a human donor with COVID-19, enrolled during active disease. The donor label of this sample is uncertain. Both conserved end residues are part of each CDR3. The order of the fields is V gene, D gene, clone size, J gene, CDR3 protein, CDR3 DNA. A D gene is named only where the DNA matches it firmly. Where a row states a size, it is once, few, many or the class of an expanded clone; other rows omit it.

>TRBV14|TRBD1|-|TRBJ2-1
CASSRTGGYNEQFF
TGTGCCAGCAGTCGGACAGGGGGCTACAATGAGCAGTTCTTC
>TRBV27|TRBD1|-|TRBJ1-5
CASSPIGTGVQPQHF
TGTGCCAGCAGTCCCATTGGGACAGGGGTGCAGCCCCAGCATTTT
>TRBV7-9|TRBD2|once|TRBJ2-7
CASSLVGGTASYEQYF
TGTGCCAGCAGCTTAGTGGGGGGGACGGCATCCTACGAGCAGTACTTC
>TRBV6-5|TRBD2|-|TRBJ2-7
CASSRDYRTYEQYF
TGTGCCAGCAGTCGGGACTATCGGACCTACGAGCAGTACTTC
>TRBV7-6|TRBD2|once|TRBJ2-1
CASSLGSGSSNEQFF
TGTGCCAGCAGCTTAGGTAGCGGGAGTTCTAATGAGCAGTTCTTC
>TRBV19|-|-|TRBJ1-1
CASSIYRATEAFF
TGTGCCAGTAGTATATACAGGGCCACTGAAGCTTTCTTT
>TRBV7-8|-|-|TRBJ1-4
CASSFGRGEKLFF
TGTGCCAGCAGCTTCGGACGGGGAGAAAAACTGTTTTTT
>TRBV6-5|TRBD2|once|TRBJ2-1
CASNRLAGGEQFF
TGTGCCAGCAATAGACTAGCGGGTGGTGAGCAGTTCTTC
>TRBV13|-|many|TRBJ2-3
CASSLGSQGTDTQYF
TGTGCCAGCAGCTTAGGTTCCCAGGGGACAGATACGCAGTATTTT
>TRBV10-3|TRBD2|-|TRBJ2-1
CAIRPTSGTYNEQFF
TGTGCCATCAGACCAACTAGCGGGACTTACAATGAGCAGTTCTTC
>TRBV30|-|-|TRBJ2-7
CAWSVSLIAASSYEQYF
TGTGCCTGGAGTGTTTCCTTAATAGCGGCTAGCTCCTACGAGCAGTACTTC
>TRBV7-8|TRBD2|-|TRBJ2-7
CASSLVGLAGDEQYF
TGTGCCAGCAGCTTAGTGGGACTAGCGGGAGACGAGCAGTACTTC
>TRBV7-9|-|-|TRBJ1-2
CASSPDSFYGYTF
TGTGCCAGCAGCCCGGACAGTTTCTATGGCTACACCTTC
>TRBV4-1|TRBD2|-|TRBJ2-3
CASSQESGGSTDTQYF
TGCGCCAGCAGCCAAGAAAGCGGGGGTAGCACAGATACGCAGTATTTT
>TRBV6-1|-|-|TRBJ2-3
CASSDDWVGRTDTQYF
TGTGCCAGCAGTGATGACTGGGTAGGTCGCACAGATACGCAGTATTTT
>TRBV29-1|-|-|TRBJ2-1
CSVESNEGYEQFF
TGCAGCGTTGAAAGCAACGAGGGCTATGAGCAGTTCTTC
>TRBV11-2|TRBD2|-|TRBJ2-1
CASSRSGLAGIYEQFF
TGTGCCAGCAGCCGGTCGGGACTAGCGGGTATCTATGAGCAGTTCTTC
>TRBV6-1|TRBD1|once|TRBJ1-3
CASSELTGAYSGNTIYF
TGTGCCAGCAGTGAATTGACAGGGGCTTACTCTGGAAACACCATATATTTT
>TRBV29-1|-|-|TRBJ1-4
CSVVPYGGEKLFF
TGCAGCGTCGTACCGTACGGAGGTGAAAAACTGTTTTTT
>TRBV3-1/TRBV3-2|TRBD2|-|TRBJ2-3
CASSQELVTSGTDTQYF
TGTGCCAGCAGCCAAGAGTTGGTGACTAGCGGCACAGATACGCAGTATTTT
>TRBV4-1|TRBD1|-|TRBJ1-2
CASSQTGGLWYGYTF
TGCGCCAGCAGCCAGACAGGGGGGTTGTGGTATGGCTACACCTTC
>TRBV27|-|-|TRBJ1-2
CASMATPSSSYTF
TGTGCCAGCATGGCGACACCCTCCTCTAGCTACACCTTC
>TRBV3-1/TRBV3-2|TRBD2|-|TRBJ2-1
CASSQEGGGSYNEQFF
TGTGCCAGCAGCCAAGAAGGCGGGGGCTCCTACAATGAGCAGTTCTTC
>TRBV2|TRBD1|-|TRBJ2-2
CASSEWDRGPPELFF
TGTGCCAGCAGTGAGTGGGACAGGGGTCCCCCGGAGCTGTTTTTT
>TRBV5-1|-|-|TRBJ2-2
CASSPEGGRTGELFF
TGCGCCAGCAGCCCCGAGGGGGGGCGAACCGGGGAGCTGTTTTTT
>TRBV3-1/TRBV3-2|-|-|TRBJ1-5
CASSHSGRPQHF
TGTGCCAGCAGCCACTCCGGGAGGCCCCAGCATTTT
>TRBV19|TRBD2|-|TRBJ2-5
CASSNLAGAVRETQYF
TGTGCCAGTAGTAACCTAGCGGGAGCCGTCCGAGAGACCCAGTACTTC
>TRBV4-3|-|once|TRBJ2-4
CASSQDHKDIQYF
TGCGCCAGCAGCCAAGATCACAAAGACATTCAGTACTTC
>TRBV7-9|-|many|TRBJ1-2
CASSFSGHDGYTF
TGTGCCAGCAGCTTTTCTGGGCATGATGGCTACACCTTC
>TRBV7-3|-|-|TRBJ1-2
CASSQGGNLGYGYTF
TGTGCCAGCAGCCAAGGGGGAAACTTGGGGTATGGCTACACCTTC
>TRBV7-9|-|-|TRBJ1-4
CASRTTGTEKLFF
TGTGCCAGCAGAACTACAGGGACTGAAAAACTGTTTTTT
>TRBV28|TRBD2|-|TRBJ2-5
CASSLTSGTKTQYF
TGTGCCAGCAGTTTAACTAGCGGGACAAAGACCCAGTACTTC
>TRBV11-1|-|-|TRBJ1-5
CASSLDGGDFNQPQHF
TGTGCCAGCAGCTTAGATGGAGGGGACTTCAATCAGCCCCAGCATTTT
>TRBV6-2/TRBV6-3|TRBD2|-|TRBJ2-5
CASSYGGTSGVSHF
TGTGCCAGCAGTTACGGCGGGACTAGCGGGGTCTCCCACTTC
>TRBV19|TRBD2|-|TRBJ2-5
CASSMTSGSAETQYF
TGTGCCAGTAGTATGACTAGCGGGAGTGCGGAGACCCAGTACTTC
>TRBV5-4|TRBD1|-|TRBJ1-1
CASSQGQGGTEAFF
TGTGCCAGCAGCCAAGGACAGGGTGGCACTGAAGCTTTCTTT
>TRBV28|TRBD2|-|TRBJ2-3
CASSSSPTSGRWADTQYF
TGTGCCAGCAGTTCATCCCCGACTAGCGGGAGGTGGGCAGATACGCAGTATTTT
>TRBV6-4|-|-|TRBJ2-5
CARVGHLYQETQYF
TGTGCCAGGGTTGGACACCTGTACCAAGAGACCCAGTACTTC
>TRBV11-3|-|-|TRBJ2-3
CASSLSGLMTDTQYF
TGTGCCAGCAGCTTGTCGGGACTCATGACAGATACGCAGTATTTT
>TRBV5-1|-|-|TRBJ1-1
CASSSLGVDTEAFF
TGCGCCAGCAGCTCCCTAGGGGTTGACACTGAAGCTTTCTTT
>TRBV5-4|-|-|TRBJ1-2
CASSEGGYGYTF
TGTGCCAGCAGCGAGGGAGGGTATGGCTACACCTTC
>TRBV30|TRBD1|-|TRBJ1-2
CASGGQVGPYGYTF
TGTGCCTCAGGGGGCCAGGTTGGACCCTATGGCTACACCTTC
>TRBV15|TRBD1|once|TRBJ2-1
CATRTDRGVGEQFF
TGTGCCACCAGAACAGACAGGGGGGTAGGGGAGCAGTTCTTC
>TRBV7-9|TRBD1|once|TRBJ1-4
CASSLDRGTNEKLFF
TGTGCCAGCAGCCTCGACAGGGGCACTAATGAAAAACTGTTTTTT
>TRBV3-1/TRBV3-2|TRBD1|-|TRBJ2-5
CASSLQGEETQYF
TGTGCCAGCAGCCTGCAGGGGGAAGAGACCCAGTACTTC
>TRBV19|TRBD1|-|TRBJ1-1
CASSTGTENTEAFF
TGTGCCAGTAGTACCGGGACAGAGAACACTGAAGCTTTCTTT
>TRBV3-1/TRBV3-2|TRBD2|-|TRBJ2-3
CASSQQAGVTDTQYF
TGTGCCAGCAGCCAACAAGCGGGAGTGACAGATACGCAGTATTTT
>TRBV18|-|-|TRBJ1-2
CASSLSRQGEGGYTF
TGTGCCAGCTCACTCTCGCGGCAGGGTGAAGGTGGCTACACCTTC
>TRBV7-9|TRBD1|-|TRBJ2-1
CASSLASGQGARNEQFF
TGTGCCAGCAGCTTAGCGAGCGGGCAGGGGGCGCGCAATGAGCAGTTCTTC
>TRBV19|-|-|TRBJ2-5
CASSIDVQGGRETQYF
TGTGCCAGTAGTATAGATGTCCAGGGGGGTAGGGAGACCCAGTACTTC
>TRBV6-5|-|-|TRBJ2-7
CASRTSRNSYEQYF
TGTGCCAGCAGAACGAGCAGGAACTCCTACGAGCAGTACTTC
>TRBV7-8|-|-|TRBJ1-2
CASSPERRYGYTF
TGTGCCAGCAGCCCCGAACGTCGGTATGGCTACACCTTC